What follows is one T cell receptor (beta chain) and its context. This specimen comes from a study of T cells in Graves' hyperthyroidism and ophthalmopathy. Patients between 18 and 65 years old had hyperthyroidism, newly diagnosed and lasting under 2 months. From germline, CDR1 is ENHRY and CDR2 SYGVKD. This CDR3 is built from 13 residues. Between the trimmed V and J ends, which lost 8 bases and 3 bases, there was a span of 10 bases. The TCR beta CDR3 regions underwent amplification using RNA transcripts as the source. Researchers ran a first-round RT-PCR on the TCR CDR3 using the HTBI primer set. TCRdb reprocessed the multiplex PCR reads via MiXCR and lists one record per CDR3 protein. The data show approximately 300,000 distinct CDR3 sequences, approximately 17% seen once.

This TCR was recovered from a man aged 25-45 years with Graves' hyperthyroidism. The chain joins TRBV10-3 to TRBJ2-2; possibly TRBD1 or TRBD2 for D (5 bases each). The sample was blood. CDR3 DNA: TGTGCCATCGGGACCCTTGACACCGGGGAGCTGTTTTTT. It is translated as CAIGTLDTGELFF.